This TCR beta chain was found in a study of shared clonotypes between healthy human individuals. Background on the study: Three plates were used per donor for CD4 naive, three for CD4 memory, two for CD8 naive and one for CD8 memory. Study-wide findings and caveats: Generation probability values for non-shared clonotypes were lower than those for clonotypes shared by all four donors. The sole specimen, blood, was sampled, and tissue repertoires likely differ.

Deep-level assay runs were performed. The assay was immunoSEQ multiplex PCR, and TCRdb's table has in-frame clones only and misses some. The sample shows 2 million to 2.5 million clones, 90% to 97% of them seen only once. The V gene's germline CDR1 is SGHAT and CDR2 FQNNGV. The CDR3 covers 13 residues. The V end lost 4 bases, the J end lost 7 bases, and 13 bases lay between the germline ends. With regard to this clone: Its specificity is unknown.

The gene calls are TRBV11-2 and TRBJ1-1, with TRBD1 as a possible D gene (6 bases). Specimen: naive CD4+ T cells sorted from blood. This sample's subset: CD45RA+ positively selected. This clonotype was sampled from a man younger than 35 in good health. The CDR3 sequence: CASSYLQGFEAFF. The CDR3 nucleotides are TGTGCCAGCAGCTACTTACAGGGCTTTGAAGCTTTCTTT.